A selection of T cell receptor beta chains follows, all from one sample in a study of shared clonotypes between healthy human individuals. Assay used: immunoSEQ multiplex PCR; TCRdb lists only in-frame clones, some missing. The table shows more than 1.2 million clones, with less than 99% occurring only once. Sequencing used naive CD4+ T cells sorted from blood. These receptors were taken from a man aged 25-45 years in good health. The conserved cysteine and the conserved F or W are not part of the CDR3 here. Only some rows state a clone size, as once, few, many or a class for expanded clones.

TRBV7-9	14	TRBJ2-7	.	ASSLGTSGGSYEQY
TRBV19	16	TRBJ1-5	.	ASSLTGGLSQVYQPQH
TRBV9	13	TRBJ2-5	.	ASSHSSGRTETQY
TRBV2	13	TRBJ2-5	.	ASTGGGSHQETQY
TRBV19	12	TRBJ2-2	.	ASSTGPNTGELF
TRBV7-9	11	TRBJ1-1	.	ASSLGGWAEAF
TRBV7-9	15	TRBJ1-2	.	ASSLGTGGLANYGYT
TRBV9	11	TRBJ1-5	.	ASSRDSNQPQH
TRBV5-4	16	TRBJ1-3	.	ASSAAPGIPRTGNTIY
TRBV18	18	TRBJ2-5	.	ASSPPIENVGSGVQETQY
TRBV18	15	TRBJ2-4	.	ASSPLPSGSPGDIQY
TRBV1	11	TRBJ1-2	.	TSSPPRGYGYT
TRBV9	12	TRBJ2-7	.	ASSVGTDAYEQY
TRBV5-1	14	TRBJ2-2	.	ASSILAGETGGELF
TRBV7-9	14	TRBJ1-1	.	ASSLSSLVGYTEAF
TRBV14	10	TRBJ2-1	.	ASSQVVFEQF
TRBV7-2	15	TRBJ2-7	.	ASRVDAIQGRNYEQY
TRBV7-2	12	TRBJ1-5	.	ASSLSQGTQPQH
TRBV5-1	14	TRBJ2-1	.	ASSLRLDHTYNEQF
TRBV5-1	12	TRBJ1-1	few	ASSLGQGWTEAF
TRBV27	15	TRBJ2-3	.	ASSLSNSGSGTDTQY
TRBV18	12	TRBJ1-5	.	ASSRRGGNQPQH
TRBV9	14	TRBJ2-3	.	ASSARGEANTDTQY
TRBV5-4	12	TRBJ2-7	.	ASSLRGRDYEQY
TRBV5-1	14	TRBJ2-1	.	ASSLVRDRGTNEQF
TRBV6-1	11	TRBJ2-7	once	ASSAWQAYEQY
TRBV12-5	16	TRBJ2-1	.	ASGPGLTLQLSYNEQF
TRBV7-2	11	TRBJ2-7	.	ASSLQQTYEQY
TRBV5-6	15	TRBJ2-7	.	ASSFAGLAEGTYEQY
TRBV10-3	15	TRBJ2-7	.	AISEAGQSLEKYQQY
TRBV9	12	TRBJ2-1	once	ASSNLAGVNEQF
TRBV4-3	14	TRBJ2-4	.	ASSQRQNFGKNIQY
TRBV5-4	13	TRBJ2-7	once	ASSRGLAGTYEQY
TRBV4-1	13	TRBJ2-1	.	ASSQVEGRVGEQF
TRBV5-1	15	TRBJ1-2	.	ASSLGETRGENYGYT
TRBV2	9	TRBJ2-3	once	ASNGEDTQY
TRBV6-5	12	TRBJ1-2	once	ASNRGGGAGGYT
TRBV28	12	TRBJ2-1	.	ASRVEESYNEQF
TRBV5-1	10	TRBJ2-5	.	ASSLNQETQY
TRBV7-9	14	TRBJ2-6	.	ASSLLQSSGANVLT